This section outlines one TCR beta chain sequence together with its context. TCRdb keeps only in-frame clones here, not all; method: immunoSEQ multiplex PCR. The data contain roughly 250,000 clones, 70% to 90% of them singletons. This sample is part of a study of blood T cell repertoires in COVID-19. Study-level information: Spain, Italy and the United States supplied samples that represented acute and convalescent COVID-19. PBMCs, B-cell-depleted T cells, or T cells were the source of the cDNA or gDNA that made up the material.

The CDR3 length is 13 residues. The germline V gene has CDR1 MNHEY and CDR2 SVGAGI. V lost 10 bases to trimming and J lost 2 bases; unmatched junction nucleotides: 6. Living in roughly 25 US areas, the participants were between about 18 and 95 years of age. Either two negative PCRs, clearance, or symptom resolution qualified Cohort 3 donors as recovered. Material for sequencing was PBMCs or T cells enriched from blood (not recorded which). J is TRBJ2-7 and V is TRBV6-5; 9 bases agree with TRBD2. This TCR was recovered from a woman aged 50 to 60 who had recovered from COVID-19. In DNA, the CDR3 is TGTGCCACCATAGCGGGAGACGCCTACGAGCAGTACTTC. This gives the protein CATIAGDAYEQYF.